The 15 T cell receptor beta chains below all came from one sample that was sequenced in a study of T cells of healthy individuals. Each CDR3 protein gets one entry after TCRdb re-called the 5' RACE reads with MiXCR. This sample carries around 98,000 distinct CDR3 sequences, around 17% of them seen once, and the ten largest clones take under 7.5%. These receptors came from a human donor in good health.

This CDR3 reads CASSQDSRRGQTQYF. The CDR3 DNA reads TGCGCCAGCAGCCAAGATTCAAGGAGGGGTCAGACCCAGTACTTC. This chain connects TRBV4-1 to TRBJ2-5, with a tentative D call TRBD2 (6 bases). V was trimmed by 0 bases and J by 6 bases, leaving 14 bases between them. Germline CDR1 and CDR2: MGHRA and YSYEKL. The CDR3 is made up of 15 amino acids.

This clonotype was seen a handful of times. This chain joins TRBV7-9 and TRBJ1-1; a weak D match, TRBD1 (5 bases). The CDR3 runs 14 residues. The germline CDR1 and CDR2 sequences are SEHNR and FQNEAQ (reference sequence). V lost 5 bases to trimming and J lost 3 bases, with 13 bases between them. CDR3 coding DNA: TGTGCCAGCAGCCCCGGAGGAGGGGACACTGAAGCTTTCTTT. Amino acids: CASSPGGGDTEAFF.

The rearrangement joins TRBV12-3 or TRBV12-4 to TRBJ2-3, with 7 bases fitting TRBD2. The CDR3 has 14 residues. V lost 5 bases to trimming and J lost 4 bases; unmatched junction nucleotides: 6. CDR3 coding DNA: TGTGCCAGCAGTAAGACTAGCTCCCCAGATACGCAGTATTTT. Protein product: CASSKTSSPDTQYF.

The CDR3 nucleotides read TGTGCCAGCTCTCGTCCCTTTGGGGATTGGTTTCAAGAGACCCAGTACTTC. Protein: CASSRPFGDWFQETQYF. The J gene is TRBJ2-5, the V gene TRBV18; D not certain. CDR3 length: 17 residues. V was shortened by 6 bases and J by 2 bases, with 22 bases between the two germline ends. Per the germline V gene, CDR1 is KGHSH and CDR2 is LQKENI.

This clonotype was observed a few times. CDR3 sequence: CSVPAGDGGAKNIQYF. The CDR3, as DNA: TGCAGTGTTCCCGCGGGAGATGGGGGGGCCAAAAACATTCAGTACTTC. The chain combines TRBV20-1 with TRBJ2-4; TRBD2 aligns across 7 bases. The germline V gene has CDR1 DFQATT and CDR2 SNEGSKA (reference sequence). The CDR3 consists of 16 residues. The V and J ends lost 7 bases and 1 base, in that order; junction bases with no gene match: 13.

This clonotype was seen a few times. The junction departs from germline at one end; a sequencing error may be responsible. The CDR3 DNA follows: TGTGCCAGCTCCCCGTGGGCGACTAACTTC. Its translation: CASSPWATNF. The V gene is TRBV5-6, the J gene TRBJ2-7; possible D gene TRBD2, 5 bases. Per the germline V gene, CDR1 is SGHDT and CDR2 is YYEEEE. The length of the CDR3 is 10 residues.

Only a few counts were recorded for this clonotype. This chain connects TRBV2 to TRBJ2-2, with TRBD1 matching over 7 bases. V was clipped by 10 bases and J by 3 bases; unmatched bases: 11. Germline-derived CDR1 and CDR2 are SNHLY and FYNNEI. The CDR3 is 15 residues long. Here the CDR3 reads CATYRGTSDTGELFF. CDR3 DNA sequence: TGTGCCACCTACAGGGGAACTTCCGACACCGGGGAGCTGTTTTTT.

This clonotype was picked up a small number of times. The J gene is TRBJ2-1, the V gene TRBV5-1, with 8 bases identical to TRBD2. V shed 5 bases, J shed 7 bases, and the junction held 14 bases outside the gene matches. This CDR3 spans 16 amino acids. The V gene's germline CDR1 is SGHRS and CDR2 YFSETQ. CDR3 DNA sequence: TGCGCCAGCAGTCGGGATCAGGGCGGGGGGATGAATGAGCAGTTCTTC. This codes for CASSRDQGGGMNEQFF. Full variable domain (missing parts from reference TRBV5-1 and TRBJ2-1): KAGVTQTPRYLIKTRGQQVTLSCSPISGHRSVSWYQQTPGQGLQFLFEYFSETQRNKGNFPGRFSGRQFSNSRSEMNVSTLELGDSALYLCASSRDQGGGMNEQFFGPGTRLTVL.

About this clonotype itself: A much larger clone lies a single base off, so this may be a read error. The rearrangement uses TRBV9 and TRBJ2-1; TRBD1 matches at 7 bases. Germline assignment: CDR1 SGDLS and CDR2 YYNGEE. The CDR3 has 17 residues. Losses at the gene ends were 3 bases for V and 2 bases for J; bases not matched to a gene: 11. As DNA, the CDR3 is TGTGCCAGCAGCGCAGAGGAGGACAGGCGGCCCTACAATGAGCAGTTCTTC. Translation: CASSAEEDRRPYNEQFF.

V usage is TRBV16 and J usage is TRBJ2-1, with D possibly being TRBD1 (5 bases). Germline V gene data show CDR1 as KGHSY and CDR2 as FQNENV. This CDR3 is 16 amino acids long. With 0 bases removed from V and 8 bases from J, the gap between germline ends came to 17 bases. The CDR3 is CASSQSRSKGSDEQFF. The CDR3 coding sequence is TGTGCCAGCAGCCAATCTCGGTCTAAGGGGTCCGATGAGCAGTTCTTC.

This clonotype was detected a few times. The rearrangement uses TRBV18 and TRBJ2-5; D may match TRBD1 or TRBD2 (5 bases each). Trimming stripped 3 bases from V and 3 bases from J, with 14 bases between. Looked up from germline, CDR1 is KGHSH and CDR2 is LQKENI. CDR3 size: 15 residues. The DNA of the CDR3 is TGTGCCAGCTCACCGGCAGGGAGCAGGAAAGAGACCCAGTACTTC. It translates to CASSPAGSRKETQYF.

This chain links TRBV7-2 with TRBJ2-3, with D hard to call. This CDR3 contains 14 residues. Looked up from germline, CDR1 is SGHTA and CDR2 is FQGNSA. Trimming shortened V by 2 bases and J by 2 bases, and 8 bases separated the two germline ends. The CDR3: CASSLLAVTDTQYF. DNA for the CDR3: TGTGCCAGCAGCTTACTTGCCGTCACAGATACGCAGTATTTT.

This sequence joins TRBV5-1 and TRBJ2-3, with D unclear. V dropped 2 bases and J dropped 5 bases, with 9 bases sitting between them. This CDR3 contains 13 residues. In germline, CDR1 is SGHRS, CDR2 YFSETQ. CDR3 coding DNA: TGCGCCAGCAGCTTTCAAGGGAAAGATACGCAGTATTTT. It is translated as CASSFQGKDTQYF.

The chain links TRBV5-1 to TRBJ2-1, with D possibly matching TRBD2 (5 bases). Per germline, CDR1 SGHRS and CDR2 YFSETQ. This CDR3 is 13 amino acids long. V was pared by 7 bases and J by 7 bases, with 15 bases between. CDR3 coding DNA: TGCGCCAGCGGCCGTGGACCGGGGAATGAGCAGTTCTTC. Its translation: CASGRGPGNEQFF. Full variable domain (rest looked up from reference TRBV5-1 and TRBJ2-1): KAGVTQTPRYLIKTRGQQVTLSCSPISGHRSVSWYQQTPGQGLQFLFEYFSETQRNKGNFPGRFSGRQFSNSRSEMNVSTLELGDSALYLCASGRGPGNEQFFGPGTRLTVL.

This chain links TRBV4-1 with TRBJ2-1; a weak D match, TRBD2 (5 bases). V lost 0 bases and J lost 8, with 17 bases in between. The CDR3 has 16 residues. Germline CDR1 is MGHRA and CDR2 is YSYEKL. In nucleotides, the CDR3 is TGCGCCAGCAGCCAAGAACGGCATGTCGGAGGCCATGAGCAGTTCTTC. Translation: CASSQERHVGGHEQFF.